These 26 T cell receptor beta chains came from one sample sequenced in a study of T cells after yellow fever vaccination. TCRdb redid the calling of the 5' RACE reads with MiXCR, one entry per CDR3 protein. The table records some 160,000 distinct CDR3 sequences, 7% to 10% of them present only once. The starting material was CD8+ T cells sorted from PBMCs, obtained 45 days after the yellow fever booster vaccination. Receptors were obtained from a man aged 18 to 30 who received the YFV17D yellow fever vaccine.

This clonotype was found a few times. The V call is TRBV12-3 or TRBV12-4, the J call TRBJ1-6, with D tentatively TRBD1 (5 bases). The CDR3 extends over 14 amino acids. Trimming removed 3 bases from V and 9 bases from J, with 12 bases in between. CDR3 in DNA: TGTGCCAGCAGTTTTGGGCAGGGTGGTTCACCCCTCCACTTT. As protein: CASSFGQGGSPLHF.

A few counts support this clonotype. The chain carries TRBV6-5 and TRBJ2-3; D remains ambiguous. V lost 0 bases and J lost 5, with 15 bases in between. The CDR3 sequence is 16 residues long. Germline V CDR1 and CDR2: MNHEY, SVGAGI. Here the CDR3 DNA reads TGTGCCAGCAGTTACTCGGTGACCGCCGGTCAAGATACGCAGTATTTT. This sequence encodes CASSYSVTAGQDTQYF.

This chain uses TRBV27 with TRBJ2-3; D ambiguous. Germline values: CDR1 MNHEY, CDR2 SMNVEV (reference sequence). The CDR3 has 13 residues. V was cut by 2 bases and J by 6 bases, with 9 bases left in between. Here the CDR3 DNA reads TGTGCCAGCAGTTTAGGTGGTAGGGATACGCAGTATTTT. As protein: CASSLGGRDTQYF.

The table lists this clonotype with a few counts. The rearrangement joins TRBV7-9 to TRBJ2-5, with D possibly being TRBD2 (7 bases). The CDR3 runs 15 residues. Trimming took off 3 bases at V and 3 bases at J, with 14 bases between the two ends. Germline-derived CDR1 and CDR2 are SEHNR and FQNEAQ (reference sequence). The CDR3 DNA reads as TGTGCCAGCAGCTTTGGGGGGGGGCAGGAAGAGACCCAGTACTTC. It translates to CASSFGGGQEETQYF.

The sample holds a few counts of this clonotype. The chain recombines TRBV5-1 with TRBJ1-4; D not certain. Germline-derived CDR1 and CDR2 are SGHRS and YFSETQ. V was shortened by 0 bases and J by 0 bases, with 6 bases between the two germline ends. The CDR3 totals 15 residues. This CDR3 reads CASSLVHPTNEKLFF. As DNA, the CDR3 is TGCGCCAGCAGCTTGGTGCACCCAACTAATGAAAAACTGTTTTTT.

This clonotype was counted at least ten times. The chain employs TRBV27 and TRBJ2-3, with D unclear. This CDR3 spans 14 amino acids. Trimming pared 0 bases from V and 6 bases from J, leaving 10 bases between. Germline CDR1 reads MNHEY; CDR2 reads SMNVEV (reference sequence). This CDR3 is CASSLSVSWDTQYF. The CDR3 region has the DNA TGTGCCAGCAGTTTATCGGTATCTTGGGATACGCAGTATTTT.

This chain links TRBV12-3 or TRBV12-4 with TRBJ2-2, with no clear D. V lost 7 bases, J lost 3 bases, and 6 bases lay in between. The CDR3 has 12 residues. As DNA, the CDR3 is TGTGCCAGCATCCGGGACACCGGGGAGCTGTTTTTT. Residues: CASIRDTGELFF.

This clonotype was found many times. The chain's CDR3 is CASGTGGKPQHF. The CDR3 DNA is TGCGCCAGCGGGACAGGGGGGAAGCCCCAGCATTTT. The chain couples TRBV4-3 to TRBJ1-5; 11 bases are shared with TRBD1. CDR1 is LGHNA, CDR2 YSLEER, per germline. V lost 8 bases to trimming and J lost 8 bases; unmatched junction nucleotides: 2. The CDR3 is 12 amino acids.

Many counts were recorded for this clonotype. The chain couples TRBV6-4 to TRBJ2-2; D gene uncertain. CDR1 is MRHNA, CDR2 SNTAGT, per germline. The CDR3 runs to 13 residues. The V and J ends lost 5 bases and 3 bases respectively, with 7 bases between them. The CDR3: CASSPRDTGELFF. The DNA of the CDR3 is TGTGCCAGCAGTCCCCGGGACACCGGGGAGCTGTTTTTT.

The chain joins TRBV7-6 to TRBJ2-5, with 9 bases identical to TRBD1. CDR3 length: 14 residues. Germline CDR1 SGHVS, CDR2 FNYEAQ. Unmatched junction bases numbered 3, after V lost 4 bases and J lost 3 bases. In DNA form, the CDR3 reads TGTGCCAGCAGCTCCCGGACAGGGGAAGAGACCCAGTACTTC. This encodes CASSSRTGEETQYF.

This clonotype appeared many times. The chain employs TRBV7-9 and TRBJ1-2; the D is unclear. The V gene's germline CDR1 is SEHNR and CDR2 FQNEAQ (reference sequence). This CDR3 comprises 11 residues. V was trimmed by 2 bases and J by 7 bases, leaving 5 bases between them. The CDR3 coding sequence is TGTGCCAGCAGCTTATCCCTTGGCTACACCTTC. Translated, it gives CASSLSLGYTF.

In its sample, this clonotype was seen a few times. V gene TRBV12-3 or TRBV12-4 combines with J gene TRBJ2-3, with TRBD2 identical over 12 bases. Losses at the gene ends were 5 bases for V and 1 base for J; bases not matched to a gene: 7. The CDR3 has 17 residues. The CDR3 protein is CASSRTRLAGGTDTQYF. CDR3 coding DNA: TGTGCCAGCAGTCGCACTCGACTAGCGGGGGGCACAGATACGCAGTATTTT.

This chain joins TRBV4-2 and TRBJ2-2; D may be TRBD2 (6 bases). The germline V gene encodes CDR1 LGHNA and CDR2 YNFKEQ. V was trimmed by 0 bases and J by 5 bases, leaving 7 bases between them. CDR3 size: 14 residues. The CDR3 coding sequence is TGTGCCAGCAGCCAAGAGGAGGGAACCGGGGAGCTGTTTTTT. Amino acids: CASSQEEGTGELFF.

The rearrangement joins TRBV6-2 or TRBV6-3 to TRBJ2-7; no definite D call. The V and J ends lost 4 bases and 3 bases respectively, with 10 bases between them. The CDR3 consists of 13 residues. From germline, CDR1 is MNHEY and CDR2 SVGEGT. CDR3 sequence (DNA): TGTGCCAGCAGTTGGGCCGCCGACTACGAGCAGTACGTC. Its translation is CASSWAADYEQYV.

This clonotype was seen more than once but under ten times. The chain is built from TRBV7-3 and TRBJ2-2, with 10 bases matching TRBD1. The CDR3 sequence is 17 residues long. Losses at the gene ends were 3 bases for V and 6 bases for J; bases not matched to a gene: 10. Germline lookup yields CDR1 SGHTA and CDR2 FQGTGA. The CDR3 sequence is CASSFFPGQGLSGELFF. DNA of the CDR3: TGTGCCAGCAGCTTTTTTCCGGGACAGGGGCTGTCCGGGGAGCTGTTTTTT.

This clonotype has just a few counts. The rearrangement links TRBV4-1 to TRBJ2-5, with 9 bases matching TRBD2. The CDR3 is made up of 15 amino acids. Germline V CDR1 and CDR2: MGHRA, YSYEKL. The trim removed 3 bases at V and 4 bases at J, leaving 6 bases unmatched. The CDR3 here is CASSHVAGVGETQYF. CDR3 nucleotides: TGCGCCAGCAGCCATGTAGCGGGGGTAGGAGAGACCCAGTACTTC.

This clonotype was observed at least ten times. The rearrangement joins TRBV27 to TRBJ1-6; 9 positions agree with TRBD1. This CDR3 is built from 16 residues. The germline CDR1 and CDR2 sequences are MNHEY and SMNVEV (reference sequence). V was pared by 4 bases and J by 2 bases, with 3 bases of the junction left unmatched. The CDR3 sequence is CASSSGQGTYNSPLHF. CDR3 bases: TGTGCCAGCAGTTCGGGACAGGGCACCTATAATTCACCCCTCCACTTT.

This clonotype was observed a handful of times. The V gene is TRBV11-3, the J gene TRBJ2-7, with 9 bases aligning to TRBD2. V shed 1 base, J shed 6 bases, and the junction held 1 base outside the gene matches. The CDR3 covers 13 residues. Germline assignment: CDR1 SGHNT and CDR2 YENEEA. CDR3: CASSLVAGVEQYV. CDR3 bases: TGTGCCAGCAGCTTAGTAGCGGGGGTCGAGCAGTACGTC.

CDR3 region: CASSLSILASYEQYF. In nucleotides, the CDR3 is TGTGCCAGCAGTTTATCCATCTTGGCCTCCTACGAGCAGTACTTC. The chain joins TRBV27 to TRBJ2-7, with no clear D. The CDR3 is 15 residues long. Trimming cost V 0 bases and J 0 bases, with 9 bases left between them. Germline CDR1 is MNHEY and CDR2 is SMNVEV (reference sequence).

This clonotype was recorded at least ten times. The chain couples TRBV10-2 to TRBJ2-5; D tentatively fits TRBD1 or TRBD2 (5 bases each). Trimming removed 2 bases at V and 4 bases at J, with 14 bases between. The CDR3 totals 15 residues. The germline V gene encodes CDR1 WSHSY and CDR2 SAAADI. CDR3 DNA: TGCGCCAGCAGTGAGGGTGGGGGTAGTGCAGAGACCCAGTACTTC. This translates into CASSEGGGSAETQYF.

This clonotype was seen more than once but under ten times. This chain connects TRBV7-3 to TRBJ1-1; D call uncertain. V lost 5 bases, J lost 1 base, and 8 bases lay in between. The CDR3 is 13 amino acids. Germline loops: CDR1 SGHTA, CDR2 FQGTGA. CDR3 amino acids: CASSPDKNTEAFF. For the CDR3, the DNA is TGTGCCAGCAGCCCCGACAAGAACACTGAAGCTTTCTTT.

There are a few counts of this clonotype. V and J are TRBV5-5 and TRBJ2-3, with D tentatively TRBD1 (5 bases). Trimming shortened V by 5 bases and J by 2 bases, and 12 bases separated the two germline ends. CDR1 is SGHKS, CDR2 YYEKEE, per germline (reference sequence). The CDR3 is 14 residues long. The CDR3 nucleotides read TGTGCCAGCAGTATGAAGGGGATCACAGATACGCAGTATTTT. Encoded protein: CASSMKGITDTQYF.

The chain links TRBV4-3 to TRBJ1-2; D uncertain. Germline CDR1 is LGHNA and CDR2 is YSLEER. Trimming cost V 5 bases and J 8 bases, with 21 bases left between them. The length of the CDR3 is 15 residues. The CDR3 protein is CASSYLSTAAEGYTF. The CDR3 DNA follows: TGCGCCAGCAGCTATCTCTCGACGGCTGCTGAAGGCTACACCTTC.

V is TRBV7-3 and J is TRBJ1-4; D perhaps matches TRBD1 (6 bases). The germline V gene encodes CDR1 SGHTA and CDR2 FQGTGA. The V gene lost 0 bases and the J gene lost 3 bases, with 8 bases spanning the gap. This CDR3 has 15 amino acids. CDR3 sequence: CASSLTGAANEKLFF. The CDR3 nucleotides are TGTGCCAGCAGCTTAACGGGGGCGGCTAATGAAAAACTGTTTTTT.

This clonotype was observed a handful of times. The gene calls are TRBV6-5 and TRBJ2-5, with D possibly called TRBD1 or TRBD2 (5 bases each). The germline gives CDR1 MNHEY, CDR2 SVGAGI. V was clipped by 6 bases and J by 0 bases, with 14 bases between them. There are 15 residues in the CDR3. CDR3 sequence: CASSRPGGNQETQYF. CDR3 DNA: TGTGCCAGCAGCCGCCCTGGGGGAAACCAAGAGACCCAGTACTTC.

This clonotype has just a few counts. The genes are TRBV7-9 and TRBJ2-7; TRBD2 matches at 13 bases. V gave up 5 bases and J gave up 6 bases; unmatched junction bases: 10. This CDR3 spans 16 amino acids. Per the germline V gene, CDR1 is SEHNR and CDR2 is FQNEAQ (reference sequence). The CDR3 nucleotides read TGTGCCAGCAGCGCAACTAGCGGGGGGGCGTATGGCGAGCAGTACTTC. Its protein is CASSATSGGAYGEQYF.